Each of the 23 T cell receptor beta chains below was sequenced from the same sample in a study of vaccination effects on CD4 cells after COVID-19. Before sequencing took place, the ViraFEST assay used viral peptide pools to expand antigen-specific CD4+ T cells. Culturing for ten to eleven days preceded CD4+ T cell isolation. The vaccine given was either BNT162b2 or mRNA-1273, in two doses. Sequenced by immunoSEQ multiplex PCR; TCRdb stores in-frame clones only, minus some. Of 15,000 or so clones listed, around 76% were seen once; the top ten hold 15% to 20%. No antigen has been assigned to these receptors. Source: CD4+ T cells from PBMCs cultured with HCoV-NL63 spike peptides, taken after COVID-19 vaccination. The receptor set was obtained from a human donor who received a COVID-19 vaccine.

CDR3 residues: CASSLQGAQTEAFF. DNA for the CDR3: TGTGCCAGCAGCCTGCAGGGGGCGCAGACTGAAGCTTTCTTT. V gene TRBV5-4 combines with J gene TRBJ1-1, with 8 bases aligning to TRBD1. J gave up 5 bases and V 4 bases, and 7 bases lay outside the gene matches. Germline CDR1 and CDR2: SGHNT and YYREEE (reference sequence). The CDR3 is made up of 14 amino acids.

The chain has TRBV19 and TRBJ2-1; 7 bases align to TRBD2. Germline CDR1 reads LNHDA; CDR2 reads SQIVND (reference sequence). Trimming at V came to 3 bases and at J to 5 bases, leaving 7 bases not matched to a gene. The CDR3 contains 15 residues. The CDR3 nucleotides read TGTGCCAGTAGTATGGGCGGGAGAATCAACAATGAGCAGTTCTTC. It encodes CASSMGGRINNEQFF.

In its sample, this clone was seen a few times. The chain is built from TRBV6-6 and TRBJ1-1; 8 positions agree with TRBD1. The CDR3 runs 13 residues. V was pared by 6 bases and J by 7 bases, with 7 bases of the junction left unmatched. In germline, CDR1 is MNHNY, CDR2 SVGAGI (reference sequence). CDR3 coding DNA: TGTGCCAGCAGACAGGGGGTGAGTAGTGAAGCTTTCTTT. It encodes CASRQGVSSEAFF.

CDR3 nucleotide sequence: TGTGCCTGGAGTGTAGCCAGGGTGGGGAATTCGTCACCCCTCCACTTT. Translation: CAWSVARVGNSSPLHF. The chain recombines TRBV30 with TRBJ1-6; D possibly corresponds to TRBD1 (5 bases). CDR1 is GTSNPN, CDR2 SVGIG, per germline (reference sequence). Trimming cost V 0 bases and J 10 bases, with 19 bases left between them. This CDR3 spans 16 amino acids.

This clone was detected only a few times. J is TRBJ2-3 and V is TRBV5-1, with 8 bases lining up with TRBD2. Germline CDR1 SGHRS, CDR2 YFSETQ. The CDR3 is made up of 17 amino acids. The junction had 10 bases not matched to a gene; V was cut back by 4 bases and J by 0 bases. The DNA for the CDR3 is TGCGCCAGCAGCCCCAGCCCTAGCGGGTGGAGCACAGATACGCAGTATTTT. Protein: CASSPSPSGWSTDTQYF.

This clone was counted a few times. DNA for the CDR3: TGTGCCAGCAGCTACCTGGGGACAGGGAGTATGAACGAGCAGTACTTC. As protein: CASSYLGTGSMNEQYF. V is TRBV7-9 and J is TRBJ2-7; 9 bases are a match to TRBD1. CDR1 is SEHNR, CDR2 FQNEAQ, per germline (reference sequence). This CDR3 spans 16 amino acids. V gave up 4 bases and J gave up 5 bases; unmatched junction bases: 12.

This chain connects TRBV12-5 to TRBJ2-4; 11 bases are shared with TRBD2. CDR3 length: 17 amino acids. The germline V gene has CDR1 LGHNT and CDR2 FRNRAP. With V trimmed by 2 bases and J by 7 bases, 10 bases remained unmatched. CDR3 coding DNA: TGTGCTAGTGGTTTGAAGGTAGCGGGGGGGGGTGTGAACATTCAGTACTTC. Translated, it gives CASGLKVAGGGVNIQYF.

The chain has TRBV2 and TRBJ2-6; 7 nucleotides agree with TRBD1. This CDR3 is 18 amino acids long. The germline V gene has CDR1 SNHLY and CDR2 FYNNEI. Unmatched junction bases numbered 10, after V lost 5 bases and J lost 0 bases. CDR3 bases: TGTGCCAGCAGTACTACAGGGGCCCGCTTCTCTGGGGCCAACGTCCTGACTTTC. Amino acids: CASSTTGARFSGANVLTF.

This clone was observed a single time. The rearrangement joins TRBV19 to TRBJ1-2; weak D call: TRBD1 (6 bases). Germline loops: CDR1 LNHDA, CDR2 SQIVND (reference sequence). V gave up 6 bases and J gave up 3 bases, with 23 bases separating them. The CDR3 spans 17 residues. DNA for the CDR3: TGTGCCAGTAGCACCGTGCATTCTCAGGGGAGTCACTATGGCTACACCTTC. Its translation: CASSTVHSQGSHYGYTF.

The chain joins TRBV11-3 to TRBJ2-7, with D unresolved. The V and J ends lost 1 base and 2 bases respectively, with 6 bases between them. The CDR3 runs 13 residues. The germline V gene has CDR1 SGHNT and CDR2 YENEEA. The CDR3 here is CASSLGKAYEQYF. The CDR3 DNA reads TGTGCCAGCAGCTTAGGGAAGGCCTACGAGCAGTACTTC. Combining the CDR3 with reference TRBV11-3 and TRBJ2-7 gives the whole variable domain EAGVVQSPRYKIIEKKQPVAFWCNPISGHNTLYWYLQNLGQGPELLIRYENEEAVDDSQLPKDRFSAERLKGVDSTLKIQPAELGDSAVYLCASSLGKAYEQYFGPGTRLTVT.

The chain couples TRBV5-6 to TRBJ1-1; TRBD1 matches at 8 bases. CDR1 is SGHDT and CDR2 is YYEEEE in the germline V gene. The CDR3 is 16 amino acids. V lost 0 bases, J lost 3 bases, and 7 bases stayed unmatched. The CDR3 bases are TGTGCCAGCAGCTTGGCAGCGCAGGGGGCACACACTGAAGCTTTCTTT. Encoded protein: CASSLAAQGAHTEAFF.

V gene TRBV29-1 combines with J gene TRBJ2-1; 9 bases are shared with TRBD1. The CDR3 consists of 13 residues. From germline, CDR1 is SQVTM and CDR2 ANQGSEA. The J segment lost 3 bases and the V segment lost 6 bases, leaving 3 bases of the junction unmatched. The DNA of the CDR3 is TGCAGCGTGGGACAGGGCGGCTACAATGAGCAGTTCTTC. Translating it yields CSVGQGGYNEQFF.

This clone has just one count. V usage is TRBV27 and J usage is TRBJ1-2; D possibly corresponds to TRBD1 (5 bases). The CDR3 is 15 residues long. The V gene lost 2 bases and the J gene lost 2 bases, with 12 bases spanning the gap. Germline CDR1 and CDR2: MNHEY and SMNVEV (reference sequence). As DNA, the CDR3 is TGTGCCAGCAGTTTAACCCGGGGACCCAACTATGGCTACACCTTC. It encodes CASSLTRGPNYGYTF.

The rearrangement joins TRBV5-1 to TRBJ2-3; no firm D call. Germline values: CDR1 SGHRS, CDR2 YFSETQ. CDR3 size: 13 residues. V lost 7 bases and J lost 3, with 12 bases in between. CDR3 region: CASRQVSTDTQYF. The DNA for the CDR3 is TGCGCCAGCCGCCAGGTGTCGACAGATACGCAGTATTTT.

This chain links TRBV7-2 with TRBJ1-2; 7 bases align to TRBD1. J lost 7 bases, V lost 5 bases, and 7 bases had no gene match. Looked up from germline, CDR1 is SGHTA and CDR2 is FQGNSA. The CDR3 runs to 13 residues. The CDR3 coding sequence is TGTGCCAGCAGCGCGACAGGGAAGGGTGGCTACACCTTC. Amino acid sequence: CASSATGKGGYTF.

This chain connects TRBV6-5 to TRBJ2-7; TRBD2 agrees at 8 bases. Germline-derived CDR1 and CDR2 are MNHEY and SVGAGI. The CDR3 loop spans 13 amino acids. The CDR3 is CATQRGHSYEQYF. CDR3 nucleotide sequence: TGTGCAACCCAGCGGGGGCACTCCTACGAGCAGTACTTC.

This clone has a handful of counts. The CDR3 nucleotides are TGTGCCAGCAGCTTAGGAACAGGGATGGGGACCCAGTACTTC. Protein: CASSLGTGMGTQYF. This sequence joins TRBV7-2 and TRBJ2-5, with a possible D match to TRBD1 (6 bases). The CDR3 consists of 14 residues. The germline V gene encodes CDR1 SGHTA and CDR2 FQGNSA. V gave up 1 base and J gave up 7 bases, with 13 bases separating them.

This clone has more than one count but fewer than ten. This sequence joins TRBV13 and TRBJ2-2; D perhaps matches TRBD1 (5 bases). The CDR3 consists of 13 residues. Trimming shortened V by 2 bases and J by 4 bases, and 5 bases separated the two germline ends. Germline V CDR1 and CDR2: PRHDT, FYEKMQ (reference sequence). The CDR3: CASSLQGTGELFF. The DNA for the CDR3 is TGTGCCAGCAGCTTACAGGGCACCGGGGAGCTGTTTTTT.

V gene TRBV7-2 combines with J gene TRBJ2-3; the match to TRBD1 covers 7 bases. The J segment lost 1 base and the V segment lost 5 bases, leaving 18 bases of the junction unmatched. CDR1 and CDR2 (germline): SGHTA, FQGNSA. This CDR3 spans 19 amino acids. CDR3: CASSPTGLRWNRRTDTQYF. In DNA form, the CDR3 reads TGTGCCAGCAGCCCGACAGGGCTAAGATGGAATCGGCGCACAGATACGCAGTATTTT.

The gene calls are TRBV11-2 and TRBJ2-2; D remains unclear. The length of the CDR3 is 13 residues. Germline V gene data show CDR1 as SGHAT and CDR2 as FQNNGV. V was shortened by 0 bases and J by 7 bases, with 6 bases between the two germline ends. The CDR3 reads CASSLEPGGELFF. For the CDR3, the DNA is TGTGCCAGCAGCTTAGAGCCGGGCGGGGAGCTGTTTTTT. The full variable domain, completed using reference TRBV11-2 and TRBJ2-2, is EAGVAQSPRYKIIEKRQSVAFWCNPISGHATLYWYQQILGQGPKLLIQFQNNGVVDDSQLPKDRFSAERLKGVDSTLKIQPAKLEDSAVYLCASSLEPGGELFFGEGSRLTVL.

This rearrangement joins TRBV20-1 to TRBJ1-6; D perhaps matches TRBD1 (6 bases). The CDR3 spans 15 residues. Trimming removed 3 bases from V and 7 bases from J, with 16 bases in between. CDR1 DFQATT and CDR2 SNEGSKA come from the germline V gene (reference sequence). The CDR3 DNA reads TGCAGTGCTAGTATTTCTCGGAGGGGGAATTCACCCCTCCACTTT. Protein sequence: CSASISRRGNSPLHF.

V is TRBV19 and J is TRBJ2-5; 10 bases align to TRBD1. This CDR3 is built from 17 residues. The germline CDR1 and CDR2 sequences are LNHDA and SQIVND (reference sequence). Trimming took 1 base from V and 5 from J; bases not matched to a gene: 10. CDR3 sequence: CASSIGGRQGAGETQYF. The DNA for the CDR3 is TGTGCCAGTAGTATAGGGGGGAGACAGGGGGCTGGCGAGACCCAGTACTTC.

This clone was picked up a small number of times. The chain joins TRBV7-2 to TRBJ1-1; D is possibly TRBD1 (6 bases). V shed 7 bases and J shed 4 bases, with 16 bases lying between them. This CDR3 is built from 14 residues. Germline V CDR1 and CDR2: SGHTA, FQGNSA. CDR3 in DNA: TGTGCCAGCACCCCGGACAGCCCGGTCACTGAAGCTTTCTTT. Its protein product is CASTPDSPVTEAFF. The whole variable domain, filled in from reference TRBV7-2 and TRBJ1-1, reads GAGVSQSPSNKVTEKGKDVELRCDPISGHTALYWYRQSLGQGLEFLIYFQGNSAPDKSGLPSDRFSAERTGGSVSTLTIQRTQQEDSAVYLCASTPDSPVTEAFFGQGTRLTVV.